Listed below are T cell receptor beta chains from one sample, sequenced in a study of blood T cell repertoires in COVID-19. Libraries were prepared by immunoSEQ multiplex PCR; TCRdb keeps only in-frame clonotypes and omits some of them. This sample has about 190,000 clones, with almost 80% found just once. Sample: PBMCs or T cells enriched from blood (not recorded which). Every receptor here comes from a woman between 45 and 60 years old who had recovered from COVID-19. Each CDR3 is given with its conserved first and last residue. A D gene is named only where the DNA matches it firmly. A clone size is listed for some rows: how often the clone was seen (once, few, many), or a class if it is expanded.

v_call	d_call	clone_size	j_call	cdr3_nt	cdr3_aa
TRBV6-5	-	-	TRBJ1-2	TGTGCCAGCAGTAACAGCTATGGCTACACCTTC	CASSNSYGYTF
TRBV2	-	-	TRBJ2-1	TGTGCCAGCATTAAAACAGGGCCCCCCCGCCTCAATGAGCAGTTCTTC	CASIKTGPPRLNEQFF
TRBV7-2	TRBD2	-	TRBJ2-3	TGTGCCAGCAGCTTAGGAGGTAGCGGGCCCAGAGTGCAGTATTTT	CASSLGGSGPRVQYF
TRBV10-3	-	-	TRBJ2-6	TGTGCCATCAGTGAGTCGAGAAGCTCTGGGGCCAACGTCCTGACTTTC	CAISESRSSGANVLTF
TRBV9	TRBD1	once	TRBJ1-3	TGTGCCAGCAGCGCAAGCACAGGGGTATCAGGAAACACCATATATTTT	CASSASTGVSGNTIYF
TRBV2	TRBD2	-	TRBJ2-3	TGTGCCAGCAGTGAACTAGCGGGACCTAGCACAGATACGCAGTATTTT	CASSELAGPSTDTQYF
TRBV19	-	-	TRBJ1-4	TGTGCCAGTAGTAACAGGGCAACTAATGAAAAACTGTTTTTT	CASSNRATNEKLFF
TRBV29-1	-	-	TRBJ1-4	TGCAGCGTTGGTCGGCAGGGGCTGAAGGAAAAACTGTTTTTT	CSVGRQGLKEKLFF
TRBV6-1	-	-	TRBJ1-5	TGTGCCAGCAGTGAACAGGTTGGAAATCAGCCCCAGCATTTT	CASSEQVGNQPQHF
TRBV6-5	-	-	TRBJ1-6	TGTGCCAGCAGTTTTAAAAGCTCACCCCTCCACTTT	CASSFKSSPLHF
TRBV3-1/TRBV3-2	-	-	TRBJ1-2	TGTGCCAGCAGCCAAGTTCCCCCCCCGGGGGGCTACACCTTC	CASSQVPPPGGYTF
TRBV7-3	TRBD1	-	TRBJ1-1	TGTGCCAGCAGCCCTGGGACAGGGAGTACTGAAGCTTTCTTT	CASSPGTGSTEAFF
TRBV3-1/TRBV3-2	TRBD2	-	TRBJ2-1	TGTGCCAGCAGCCAAGGGACTAGAAATGAGCAGTTCTTC	CASSQGTRNEQFF
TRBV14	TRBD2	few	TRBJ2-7	TGTGCCAGCAGCCAAGATAGCGGGGGATTACGGGAGCAGTACTTC	CASSQDSGGLREQYF
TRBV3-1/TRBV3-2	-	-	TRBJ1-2	TGTGCCAGCAGCCAAAAGCTCCAAGGGACATACGGTAACTATGGCTACACCTTC	CASSQKLQGTYGNYGYTF
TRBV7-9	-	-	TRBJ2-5	TGTGCCAGCAGCCCCGGACACCCACAGGGCGGGGAGACCCAGTACTTC	CASSPGHPQGGETQYF
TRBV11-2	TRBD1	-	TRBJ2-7	TGTGCCAGCAGCAAGCCGGGACAGATACCTTACGAGCAGTACTTC	CASSKPGQIPYEQYF
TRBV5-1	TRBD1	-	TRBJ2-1	TGCGCCAGTGGGACCAACAGGGGGCAGTTCTTC	CASGTNRGQFF
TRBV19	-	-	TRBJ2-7	TGTGCCAGTAGTACCCCACTCGATGACAGGACCGAGCAGTACTTC	CASSTPLDDRTEQYF
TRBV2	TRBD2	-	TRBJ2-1	TGTGCCAGCAGTGAAGCCCCGACTAGCGGGAGGCTTTACAATGAGCAGTTCTTC	CASSEAPTSGRLYNEQFF
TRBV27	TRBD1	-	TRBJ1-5	TGTGCCAGCAGTACCGGGACAGGGGGCTATAGCAATCAGCCCCAGCATTTT	CASSTGTGGYSNQPQHF
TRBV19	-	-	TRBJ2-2	TGTGCCAGTAGTATGGGTGGTGTCCGGCCGGGCACCGGGGAGCTGTTTTTT	CASSMGGVRPGTGELFF
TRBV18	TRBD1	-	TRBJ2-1	TGTGCCAGCTCACCGGACAGGGCGAATGAGCAGTTCTTC	CASSPDRANEQFF
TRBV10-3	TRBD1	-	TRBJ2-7	TGTGCCATCAGTGCCGGGACAGCGACCTACGAGCAGTACTTC	CAISAGTATYEQYF
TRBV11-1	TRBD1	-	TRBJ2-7	TGTGCCAGCAGCCAAAACCGGGACAGGCGAGGGGAGCAGTACTTC	CASSQNRDRRGEQYF
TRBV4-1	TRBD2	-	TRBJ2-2	TGCGCCAGCAGCCAAGGCGGGAGACAAGGGAACACCGGGGAGCTGTTTTTT	CASSQGGRQGNTGELFF
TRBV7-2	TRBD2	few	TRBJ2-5	TGTGCCAGCAGCTTCGGGGGAGGGCCAGAGACCCAGTACTTC	CASSFGGGPETQYF
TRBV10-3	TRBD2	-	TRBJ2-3	TGTGCCATCAGTGTTCTTCTGACTAGCGGAAGCACAGATACGCAGTATTTT	CAISVLLTSGSTDTQYF
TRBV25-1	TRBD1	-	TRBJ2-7	TGTGCCAGCAGAACAGGGGCCGAGCAGTACTTC	CASRTGAEQYF
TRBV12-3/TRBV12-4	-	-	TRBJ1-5	TGTGCCAGCAGTTTATATTCTCAGCCCCAGCATTTT	CASSLYSQPQHF
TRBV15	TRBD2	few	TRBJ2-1	TGTGCCACCAGCAACCCAAAAGGGGACTACCGCTCCTACAATGAGCAGTTCTTC	CATSNPKGDYRSYNEQFF
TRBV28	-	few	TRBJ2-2	TGTGCCAGCAGTTTAAATCAGAATACGAACACCGGGGAGCTGTTTTTT	CASSLNQNTNTGELFF
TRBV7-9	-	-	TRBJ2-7	TGTGCCAGCAGCTTGGCAGGGCCAGACTACGAGCAGTACTTC	CASSLAGPDYEQYF
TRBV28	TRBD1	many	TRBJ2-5	TGTGCCAGCAGTTCCACAGGGGGCGGTTTAGTCACCCAGTACTTC	CASSSTGGGLVTQYF
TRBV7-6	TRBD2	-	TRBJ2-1	TGTGCCAGCAGCCCCGACGCGGGAGTATTTGGCAATGAGCAGTTCTTC	CASSPDAGVFGNEQFF
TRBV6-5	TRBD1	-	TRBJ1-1	TGTGCCAGCAGGTTACAGGGGTTGTCGAACACTGAAGCTTTCTTT	CASRLQGLSNTEAFF
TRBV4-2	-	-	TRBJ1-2	TGTGCCAGCAGCCAAGATATGGCGACGCATGCTTGGCGGGGCTACACCTTC	CASSQDMATHAWRGYTF
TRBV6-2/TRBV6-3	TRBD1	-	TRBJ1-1	TGTGCCAGCAGTTACCGGGACAGGGTGATAGGTACTGAAGCTTTCTTT	CASSYRDRVIGTEAFF
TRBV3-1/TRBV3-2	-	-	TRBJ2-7	TGTGCCAGCAGCCCGTTAGGGGGGGGTTACGAGCAGTACTTC	CASSPLGGGYEQYF
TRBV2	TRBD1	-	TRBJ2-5	TGTGCCAGGGGGGACAGCCCAGAGACCCAGTACTTC	CARGDSPETQYF
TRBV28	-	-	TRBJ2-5	TGTGCCAGCACCCCGCTCCGGGACACCCAAAGCGGAGAGACCCAGTACTTC	CASTPLRDTQSGETQYF
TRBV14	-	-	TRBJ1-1	TGTGCCAGCAGCCTAGGGGTCGGTATCCTGAACACTGAAGCTTTCTTT	CASSLGVGILNTEAFF
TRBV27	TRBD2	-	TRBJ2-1	TGTGCCAGCAGTTCATCTGATCCAAGGGGAGGGACCTACAATGAGCAGTTCTTC	CASSSSDPRGGTYNEQFF
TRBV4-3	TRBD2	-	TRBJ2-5	TGCGCCAGCAGCCAAGACCTGGGGCTCGGACTAGCGGGGGGAGAGACCCAGTACTTC	CASSQDLGLGLAGGETQYF
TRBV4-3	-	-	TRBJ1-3	TGCGCCAGCAGCCAAGAACAGGGCGGCGGAAACACCATATATTTT	CASSQEQGGGNTIYF
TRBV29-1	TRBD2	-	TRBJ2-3	TGCAGCGTTGTGGCGGCAGGGGAGCGGGAGAGGACAGATACGCAGTATTTT	CSVVAAGERERTDTQYF
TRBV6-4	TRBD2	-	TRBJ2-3	TGTGCCAGCAGTGACACGGCGGGAGGAACAGATACGCAGTATTTT	CASSDTAGGTDTQYF
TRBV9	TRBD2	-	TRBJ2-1	TGTGCCAGCAGCGCCGAACTAGCGGGATGGAAAAAGAATGAGCAGTTCTTC	CASSAELAGWKKNEQFF
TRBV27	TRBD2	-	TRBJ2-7	TGTGCCAGCAGGGGGGGGACCATGAGCTCCTACGAGCAGTACTTC	CASRGGTMSSYEQYF
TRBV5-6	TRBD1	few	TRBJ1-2	TGTGCCAGCAGCCCTCAGGGGGTCCATGGCTACACCTTC	CASSPQGVHGYTF
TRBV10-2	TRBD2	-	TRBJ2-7	TGCGCCAGCAGTGAGGGGGGGACTAGCGGGATCTACGAGCAGTACTTC	CASSEGGTSGIYEQYF
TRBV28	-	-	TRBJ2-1	TGTGCCAGCAGTCTCTACAATGAGCAGTTCTTC	CASSLYNEQFF
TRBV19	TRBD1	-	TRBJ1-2	TGTGCCAGTAGTTCAACAGGGGCAAATGGCTATGGCTACACCTTC	CASSSTGANGYGYTF
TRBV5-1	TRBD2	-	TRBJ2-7	TGCGCCAGCAGCTGGGGATGGACTAGCGGGCACTACGAGCAGTACTTC	CASSWGWTSGHYEQYF
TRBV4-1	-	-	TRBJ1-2	TGCGCCAGCAGCAAAGTAGCTAACTATGGCTACACCTTC	CASSKVANYGYTF
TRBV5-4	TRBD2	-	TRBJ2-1	TGTGCCAGCAGCTTGGCTCGCGGGAGCGACAATGAGCAGTTCTTC	CASSLARGSDNEQFF
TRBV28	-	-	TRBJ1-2	TGTGCCAGCAGTTTGGGCAGGGAAAATGGCTACACCTTC	CASSLGRENGYTF
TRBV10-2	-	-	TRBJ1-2	TGCGCCAGCAGTGGACAGGTCTATGGCTACACCTTC	CASSGQVYGYTF
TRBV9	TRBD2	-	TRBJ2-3	TGTGCCAGCAGCAGCGGACTAGCGGGAGGTTTAACAGATACGCAGTATTTT	CASSSGLAGGLTDTQYF
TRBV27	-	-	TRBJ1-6	TGTGCCAGCACGGGGTATAATTCACCCCTCCACTTT	CASTGYNSPLHF